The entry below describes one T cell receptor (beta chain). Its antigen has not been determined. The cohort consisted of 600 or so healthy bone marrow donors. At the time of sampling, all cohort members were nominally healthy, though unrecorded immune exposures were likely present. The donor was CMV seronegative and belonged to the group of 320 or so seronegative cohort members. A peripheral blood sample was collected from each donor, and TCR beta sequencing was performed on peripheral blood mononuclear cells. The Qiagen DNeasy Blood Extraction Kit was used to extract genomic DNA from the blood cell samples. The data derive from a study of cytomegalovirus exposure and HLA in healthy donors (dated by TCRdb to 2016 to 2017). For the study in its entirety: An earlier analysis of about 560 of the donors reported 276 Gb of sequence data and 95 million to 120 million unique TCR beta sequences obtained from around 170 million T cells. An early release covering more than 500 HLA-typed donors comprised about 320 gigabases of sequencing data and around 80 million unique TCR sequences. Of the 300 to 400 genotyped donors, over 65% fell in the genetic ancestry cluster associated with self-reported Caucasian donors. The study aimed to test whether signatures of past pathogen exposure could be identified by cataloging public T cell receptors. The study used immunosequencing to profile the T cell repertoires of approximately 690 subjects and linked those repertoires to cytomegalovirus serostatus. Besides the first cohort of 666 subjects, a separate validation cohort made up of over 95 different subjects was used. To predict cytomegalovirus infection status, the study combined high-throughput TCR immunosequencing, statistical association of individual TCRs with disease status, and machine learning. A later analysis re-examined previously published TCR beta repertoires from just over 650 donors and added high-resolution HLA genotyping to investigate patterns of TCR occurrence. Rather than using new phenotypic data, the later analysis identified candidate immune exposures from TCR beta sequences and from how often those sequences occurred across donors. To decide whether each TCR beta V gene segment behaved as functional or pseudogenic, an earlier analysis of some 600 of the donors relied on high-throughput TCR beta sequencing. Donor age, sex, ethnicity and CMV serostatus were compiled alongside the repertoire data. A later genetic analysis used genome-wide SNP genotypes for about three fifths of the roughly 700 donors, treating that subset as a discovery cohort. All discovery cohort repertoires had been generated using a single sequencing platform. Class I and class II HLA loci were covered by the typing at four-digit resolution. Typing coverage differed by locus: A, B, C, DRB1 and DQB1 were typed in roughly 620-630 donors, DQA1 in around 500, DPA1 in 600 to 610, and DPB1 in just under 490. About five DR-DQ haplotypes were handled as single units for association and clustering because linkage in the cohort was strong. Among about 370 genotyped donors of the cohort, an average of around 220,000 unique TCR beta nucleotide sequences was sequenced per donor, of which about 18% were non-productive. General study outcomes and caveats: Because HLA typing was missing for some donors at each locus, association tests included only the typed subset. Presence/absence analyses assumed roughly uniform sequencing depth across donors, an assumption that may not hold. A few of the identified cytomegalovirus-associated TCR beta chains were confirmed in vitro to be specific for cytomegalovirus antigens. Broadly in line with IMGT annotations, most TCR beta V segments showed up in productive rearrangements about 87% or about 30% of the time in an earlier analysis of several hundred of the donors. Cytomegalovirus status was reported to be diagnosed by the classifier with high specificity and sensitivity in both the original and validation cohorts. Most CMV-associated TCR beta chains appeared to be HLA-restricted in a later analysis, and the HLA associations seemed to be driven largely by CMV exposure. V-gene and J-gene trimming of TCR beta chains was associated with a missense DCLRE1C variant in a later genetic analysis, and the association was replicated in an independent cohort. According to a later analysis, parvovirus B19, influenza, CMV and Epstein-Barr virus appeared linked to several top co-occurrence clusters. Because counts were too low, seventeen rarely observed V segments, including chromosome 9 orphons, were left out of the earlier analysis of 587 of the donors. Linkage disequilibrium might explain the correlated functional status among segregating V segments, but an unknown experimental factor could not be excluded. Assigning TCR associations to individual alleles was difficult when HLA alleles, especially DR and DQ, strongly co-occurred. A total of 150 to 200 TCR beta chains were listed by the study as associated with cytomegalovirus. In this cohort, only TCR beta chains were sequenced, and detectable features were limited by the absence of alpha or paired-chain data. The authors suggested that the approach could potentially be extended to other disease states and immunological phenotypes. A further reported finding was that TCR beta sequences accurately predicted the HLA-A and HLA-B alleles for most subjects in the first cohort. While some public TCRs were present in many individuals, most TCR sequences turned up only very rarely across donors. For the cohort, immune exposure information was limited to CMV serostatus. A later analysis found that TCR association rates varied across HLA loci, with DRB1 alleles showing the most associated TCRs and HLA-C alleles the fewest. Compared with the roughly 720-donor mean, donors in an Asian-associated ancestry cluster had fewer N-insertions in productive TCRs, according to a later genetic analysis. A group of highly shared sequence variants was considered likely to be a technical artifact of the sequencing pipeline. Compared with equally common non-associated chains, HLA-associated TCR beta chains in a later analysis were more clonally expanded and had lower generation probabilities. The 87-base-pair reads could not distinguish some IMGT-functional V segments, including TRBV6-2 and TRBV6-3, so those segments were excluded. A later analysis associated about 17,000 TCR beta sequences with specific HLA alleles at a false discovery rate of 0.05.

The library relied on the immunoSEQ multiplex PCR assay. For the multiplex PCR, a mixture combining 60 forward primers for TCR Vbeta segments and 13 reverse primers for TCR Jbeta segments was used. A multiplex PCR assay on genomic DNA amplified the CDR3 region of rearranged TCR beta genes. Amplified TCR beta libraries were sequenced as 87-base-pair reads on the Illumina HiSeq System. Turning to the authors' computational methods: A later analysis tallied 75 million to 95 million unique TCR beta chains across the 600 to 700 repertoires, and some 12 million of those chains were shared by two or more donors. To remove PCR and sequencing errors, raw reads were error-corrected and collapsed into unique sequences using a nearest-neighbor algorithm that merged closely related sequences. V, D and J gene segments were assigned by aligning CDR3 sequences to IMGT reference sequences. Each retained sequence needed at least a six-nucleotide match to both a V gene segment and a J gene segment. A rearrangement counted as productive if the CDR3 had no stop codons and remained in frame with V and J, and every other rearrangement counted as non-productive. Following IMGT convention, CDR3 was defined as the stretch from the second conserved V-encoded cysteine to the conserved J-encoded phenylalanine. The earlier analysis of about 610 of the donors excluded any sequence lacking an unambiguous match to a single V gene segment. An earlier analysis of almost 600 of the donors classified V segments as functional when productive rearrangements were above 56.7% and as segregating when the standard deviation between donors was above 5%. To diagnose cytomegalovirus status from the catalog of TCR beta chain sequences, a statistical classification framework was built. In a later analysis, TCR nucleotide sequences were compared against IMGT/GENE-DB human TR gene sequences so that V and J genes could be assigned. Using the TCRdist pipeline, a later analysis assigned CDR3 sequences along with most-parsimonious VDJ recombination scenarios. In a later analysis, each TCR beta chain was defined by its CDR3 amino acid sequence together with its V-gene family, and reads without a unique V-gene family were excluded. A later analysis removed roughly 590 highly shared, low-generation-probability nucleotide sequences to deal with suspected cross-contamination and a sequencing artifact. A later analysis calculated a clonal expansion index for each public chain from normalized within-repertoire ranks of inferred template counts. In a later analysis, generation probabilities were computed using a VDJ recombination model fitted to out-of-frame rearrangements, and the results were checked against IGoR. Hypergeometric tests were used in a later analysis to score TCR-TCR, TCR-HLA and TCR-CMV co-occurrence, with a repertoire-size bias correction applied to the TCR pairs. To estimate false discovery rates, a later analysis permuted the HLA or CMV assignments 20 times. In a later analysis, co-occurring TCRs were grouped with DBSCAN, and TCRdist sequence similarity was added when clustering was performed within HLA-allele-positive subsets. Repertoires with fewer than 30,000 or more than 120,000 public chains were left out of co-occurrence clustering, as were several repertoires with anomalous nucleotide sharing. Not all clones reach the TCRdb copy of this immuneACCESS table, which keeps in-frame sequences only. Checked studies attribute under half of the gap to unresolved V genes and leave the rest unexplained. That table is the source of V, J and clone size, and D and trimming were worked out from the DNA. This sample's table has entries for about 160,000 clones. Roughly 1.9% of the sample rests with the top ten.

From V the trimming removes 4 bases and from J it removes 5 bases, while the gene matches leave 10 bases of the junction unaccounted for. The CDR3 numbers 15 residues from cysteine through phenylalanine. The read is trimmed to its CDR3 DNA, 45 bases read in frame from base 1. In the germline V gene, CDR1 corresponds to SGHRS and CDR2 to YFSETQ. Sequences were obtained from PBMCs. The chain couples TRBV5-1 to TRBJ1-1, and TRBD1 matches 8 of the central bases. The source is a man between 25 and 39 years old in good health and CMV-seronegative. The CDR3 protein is CASSSTSGTGTEAFF. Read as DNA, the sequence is TGCGCCAGCAGCAGCACCTCCGGGACAGGAACTGAAGCTTTCTTT.